The subject of this entry is one TCR beta chain. This entry is derived from a study of blood T cell repertoires in COVID-19. Study at large: Whether acute or convalescent, the COVID-19 samples came from the United States, Italy and Spain.

As originally analysed: From reference gene primer amplification, estimates of nucleated cell counts were derived. Sequencing was performed with immunoSEQ multiplex PCR; in TCRdb, only in-frame clones are kept and a portion is missing. That table gives V, J and clone size, and the DNA gave D and trimming. The table lists about 210,000 clones, about 80% of them singletons. Per germline, CDR1 LGHNT and CDR2 FRNRAP. The CDR3 totals 12 residues. V was cut by 5 bases and J by 7 bases, with 11 bases left in between. This rearrangement joins TRBV12-5 to TRBJ1-1; weak D call: TRBD1 (5 bases). The sequenced sample consisted of peripheral blood. The clonotype comes from a woman in her forties with active or convalescent COVID-19. DNA for the CDR3: TGTGCTAGTGGTCGATACGACAGTGAAGCTTTCTTT. This encodes CASGRYDSEAFF.